The rows below give T cell receptor beta chains drawn from one sample of a study of cytomegalovirus exposure and HLA in healthy donors. Libraries were prepared by immunoSEQ multiplex PCR; TCRdb keeps only in-frame clonotypes and omits some of them. Among 150,000 to 200,000 clones listed, about 96% were seen once. Sequenced sample: PBMCs. The receptors derive from a woman aged 18-30 years in good health and CMV-seronegative. Both conserved end residues are trimmed from each CDR3.

V gene: TRBV7-3; CDR3 length: 16; J gene: TRBJ1-5; CDR3 protein: ASSRISRDRVSNQPQH
V gene: TRBV6-1; CDR3 length: 13; J gene: TRBJ1-1; CDR3 protein: ASSAPWGEGGEAF
V gene: TRBV19; CDR3 length: 13; J gene: TRBJ1-4; CDR3 protein: ASSPWTGSDEKLF
V gene: TRBV10-1; CDR3 length: 11; J gene: TRBJ1-2; CDR3 protein: ARSLRGYYGYT
V gene: TRBV2; CDR3 length: 18; J gene: TRBJ2-6; CDR3 protein: ASKLWQSVVQVVGANVLT
V gene: TRBV18; CDR3 length: 15; J gene: TRBJ2-3; CDR3 protein: ASSPLSSGGRTDTQY
V gene: TRBV6-5; CDR3 length: 12; J gene: TRBJ2-3; CDR3 protein: ASSRGGATDTQY
V gene: TRBV5-1; CDR3 length: 12; J gene: TRBJ2-1; CDR3 protein: ASLAGGFDNEQF
V gene: TRBV4-2; CDR3 length: 17; J gene: TRBJ2-4; CDR3 protein: ASSLDPTGNGVAKNIQY
V gene: TRBV5-1; CDR3 length: 15; J gene: TRBJ2-2; CDR3 protein: ASSLLAGGQDTGELF
V gene: TRBV5-1; CDR3 length: 15; J gene: TRBJ2-1; CDR3 protein: ASSLVASGGGYNEQF
V gene: TRBV29-1; CDR3 length: 9; J gene: TRBJ2-2; CDR3 protein: SVVGAGEPF
V gene: TRBV6-4; CDR3 length: 14; J gene: TRBJ1-2; CDR3 protein: ASRRTGASLETGYT
V gene: TRBV13; CDR3 length: 13; J gene: TRBJ2-7; CDR3 protein: ASSYGTANSYEQY
V gene: TRBV7-2; CDR3 length: 15; J gene: TRBJ2-1; CDR3 protein: ASSLEGVAGVHNEQF
V gene: TRBV6-5; CDR3 length: 11; J gene: TRBJ2-2; CDR3 protein: ASKGANTGELF
V gene: TRBV19; CDR3 length: 13; J gene: TRBJ1-5; CDR3 protein: ASSISSDQVNPQH
V gene: TRBV28; CDR3 length: 10; J gene: TRBJ1-6; CDR3 protein: ASSLGQLALH
V gene: TRBV4-1; CDR3 length: 17; J gene: TRBJ1-4; CDR3 protein: ASSQVGRGAPESNEKLF
V gene: TRBV5-1; CDR3 length: 12; J gene: TRBJ2-1; CDR3 protein: ASSLLASYNEQF
V gene: TRBV7-8; CDR3 length: 12; J gene: TRBJ2-3; CDR3 protein: ASSFNLRTDTQY
V gene: TRBV7-3; CDR3 length: 15; J gene: TRBJ2-7; CDR3 protein: ASSLAEGQAQRYEQY
V gene: TRBV4-1; CDR3 length: 13; J gene: TRBJ2-5; CDR3 protein: ASSPLTGLQETQY
V gene: TRBV14; CDR3 length: 15; J gene: TRBJ2-3; CDR3 protein: ASSKHGLAGARRTQY
V gene: TRBV7-9; CDR3 length: 13; J gene: TRBJ2-3; CDR3 protein: ASSLGLPSTDTQY